This T cell receptor beta chain was recorded in a study of T-cell memory formation after mild COVID-19. Looking at the study overall: TCR clusters were largely donor specific.

A 5'RACE reaction primed in the constant segment made cDNA libraries of TCR alpha and TCR beta, and these carried sample barcodes and UMIs. TCRdb reprocessed the 5' RACE reads via MiXCR and lists one record per CDR3 protein. The data hold about 400,000 distinct CDR3 sequences, with more than 20% observed a single time. With regard to this clonotype: The antigen is not known.

The study, taken as a whole, reports: The pre-infection memory compartment contained some responding clones, suggesting cross-reactive memory joined. Chiefly within CM and EM were the contracting CD4+ clones; CD8+ ones were within EMRA.

Sequencing was performed on PBMCs or a T cell subset sorted from them (not recorded which). This receptor was identified in an adult woman who had mild COVID-19 (a few samples of this study predate the infection). Cell type and time point are not known.

In DNA form, the CDR3 reads TGTGCCAGCAGCGTAGCTGGCTACTCTGGAAACACCATATATTTT. As protein: CASSVAGYSGNTIYF. This chain joins TRBV9 and TRBJ1-3; no firm D call. The CDR3 has 15 residues. V lost 0 bases and J 0 bases, leaving 7 bases between the germline ends. Germline V gene sequence: CDR1 SGDLS, CDR2 YYNGEE.